This T cell receptor beta chain comes out of a study of identical twins. This CDR3 is built from 14 residues. V was pared by 3 bases and J by 0 bases, with 1 base of the junction left unmatched. Germline CDR1 DFQATT, CDR2 SNEGSKA (reference sequence). Whole-study results and caveats: While abundant cord blood beta clonotypes carried fewer insertions, memory repertoires showed no such pattern.

This clonotype has just a few counts. As yet, its antigen is unknown. MiXCR, applied by TCRdb to the 5' RACE reads, yields one record per CDR3 protein. The repertoire holds hundreds of thousands of distinct CDR3 sequences, approximately 9% seen once, with roughly 0.9% in the top ten. The same data also went into a second study, on yellow fever vaccine responses in identical twins.

Sequencing was performed on PBMCs. The chain carries TRBV20-1 and TRBJ2-2, with TRBD2 matching 7 bases. This clonotype was sampled from a woman aged 18-29 years in good health. CDR3 sequence: CSARSGTNTGELFF. The CDR3 bases are TGCAGTGCTAGGAGCGGGACGAACACCGGGGAGCTGTTTTTT.